A selection of T cell receptor beta chains follows, all from one sample in a study of human T cells and chemical hapten exposure. TCRdb analysed the RACE reads with MiXCR anew, one entry per CDR3 protein. There are 300,000 to 400,000 distinct CDR3 sequences in the sample; roughly 5.3% occur only once, and just over 2.5% lies in the top ten. Here the sequenced sample was whole blood, taken in connection with sensitization to the hapten diphenylcyclopropenone (DPC). The receptors here all came from a woman in her forties or fifties with alopecia areata. Some clones in this sample may be carry-over from other donors' samples. Each CDR3 is given without its conserved first and last residue. Each record gives: V gene, J gene, CDR3 protein.

v_gene: TRBV10-3
j_gene: TRBJ2-1
CDR3aa: AICPGTSGILNEQF

v_gene: TRBV9
j_gene: TRBJ2-7
CDR3aa: ASSPGVGEYEQY

v_gene: TRBV4-1
j_gene: TRBJ1-5
CDR3aa: ASSQDPRGQPQH

v_gene: TRBV5-5
j_gene: TRBJ2-7
CDR3aa: ASSGVAGPSYEQY

v_gene: TRBV9
j_gene: TRBJ1-1
CDR3aa: ASSVAPVRNTEAF

v_gene: TRBV4-2
j_gene: TRBJ2-5
CDR3aa: ASSQDPSGRAQETQY

v_gene: TRBV6-5
j_gene: TRBJ2-7
CDR3aa: AAGPGKYEQY

v_gene: TRBV7-9
j_gene: TRBJ1-1
CDR3aa: ASSYQTVEAF

v_gene: TRBV20-1
j_gene: TRBJ2-3
CDR3aa: SAPRQGADTQY

v_gene: TRBV9
j_gene: TRBJ2-1
CDR3aa: ASSVVPGGLDEQF

v_gene: TRBV5-6
j_gene: TRBJ2-5
CDR3aa: ASSFVSGSQETQY

v_gene: TRBV5-4
j_gene: TRBJ1-2
CDR3aa: ASSLGRGQYGYT

v_gene: TRBV4-3
j_gene: TRBJ2-7
CDR3aa: ASSHLAGGREQY

v_gene: TRBV10-3
j_gene: TRBJ2-5
CDR3aa: AISDLGPRMETQY

v_gene: TRBV6-1
j_gene: TRBJ1-5
CDR3aa: ASSASDRVNQPQH

v_gene: TRBV6-2/TRBV6-3
j_gene: TRBJ2-1
CDR3aa: ASSYSQAGVGEQF

v_gene: TRBV20-1
j_gene: TRBJ1-2
CDR3aa: SALNPDRVLDGYT

v_gene: TRBV5-1
j_gene: TRBJ2-1
CDR3aa: ASSLASLINEQF

v_gene: TRBV27
j_gene: TRBJ1-6
CDR3aa: ASSLYAPGTGGSSYNSPLH

v_gene: TRBV5-1
j_gene: TRBJ2-1
CDR3aa: ASSGAKSPGGIHNEQF

v_gene: TRBV5-1
j_gene: TRBJ2-3
CDR3aa: ASSLTPSGKLDTQY

v_gene: TRBV28
j_gene: TRBJ1-5
CDR3aa: ASSLPDSNQPQH

v_gene: TRBV30
j_gene: TRBJ2-7
CDR3aa: AWSKRAPPAEQY

v_gene: TRBV7-2
j_gene: TRBJ2-3
CDR3aa: ASSLTSPGPSLDTQY

v_gene: TRBV4-2
j_gene: TRBJ1-2
CDR3aa: ASSQETVGYGYT

v_gene: TRBV27
j_gene: TRBJ2-1
CDR3aa: ASSTLNEQF

v_gene: TRBV6-6
j_gene: TRBJ2-1
CDR3aa: ASSWDSYNEQF

v_gene: TRBV20-1
j_gene: TRBJ2-1
CDR3aa: SARDDPNQF

v_gene: TRBV7-2
j_gene: TRBJ2-5
CDR3aa: ASSSAGTQETQY

v_gene: TRBV7-8
j_gene: TRBJ2-5
CDR3aa: ASSLGGQGGETQY